The clone carrying this T cell receptor beta chain was observed a single time. What it binds is unknown. Alongside CTLA-4 blockade with ipilimumab, patients with chemo-refractory metastatic non-small-cell lung cancer received focal radiation. Measured with immunoSEQ multiplex PCR; TCRdb has only the in-frame clones, and not every one. The sample carries 80,000 or so clones, 60% to 85% recorded once. The sample belongs to a study of radiotherapy plus CTLA-4 blockade in lung cancer. About the study: Around 18% of enrolled patients responded objectively, and around 30% had disease control. Broader study findings: According to reports, early shifts in blood T cell clones, alongside interferon-beta, forecast response most accurately. Radiotherapy plus ipilimumab was followed by expansion in blood of tumor-derived TCR clones.

V was cut by 5 bases and J by 1 base, with 15 bases left in between. The CDR3 contains 16 residues. The germline gives CDR1 LNHNV, CDR2 YYDKDF (reference sequence). The sequence was collected from a human donor with non-small cell lung cancer who had a partial response to radiotherapy plus ipilimumab. Some clones in this sample may be carry-over from other donors' samples. The rearrangement uses TRBV15 and TRBJ1-5, with D maybe TRBD1 (6 bases). The sample was peripheral blood, taken from a patient treated with radiotherapy plus ipilimumab. CDR3 sequence (DNA): TGTGCCACCAGCCCGGGGTCAGGGACAAGCAATCAGCCCCAGCATTTT. This codes for CATSPGSGTSNQPQHF. Together with reference TRBV15 and TRBJ1-5, the CDR3 gives the full variable domain: DAMVIQNPRYQVTQFGKPVTLSCSQTLNHNVMYWYQQKSSQAPKLLFHYYDKDFNNEADTPDNFQSRRPNTSFCFLDIRSPGLGDTAMYLCATSPGSGTSNQPQHFGDGTRLSIL.